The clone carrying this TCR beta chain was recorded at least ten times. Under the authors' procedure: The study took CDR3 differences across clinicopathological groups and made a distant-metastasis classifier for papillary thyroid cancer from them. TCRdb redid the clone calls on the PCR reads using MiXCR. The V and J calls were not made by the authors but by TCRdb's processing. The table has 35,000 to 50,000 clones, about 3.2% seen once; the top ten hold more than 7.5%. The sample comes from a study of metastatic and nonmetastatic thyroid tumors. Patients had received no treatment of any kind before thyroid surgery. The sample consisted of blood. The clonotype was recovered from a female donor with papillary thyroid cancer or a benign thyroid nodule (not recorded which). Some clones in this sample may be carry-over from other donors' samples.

Here the CDR3 reads CASSLAVNSPLHF. CDR3 in DNA: TGTGCCAGCAGCTTGGCGGTTAATTCACCCCTCCACTTT. This chain links TRBV5-6 with TRBJ1-6; D is unresolved. Germline CDR1 reads SGHDT; CDR2 reads YYEEEE. CDR3 size: 13 residues. Trimming pared 0 bases from V and 6 bases from J, leaving 4 bases between.